Listed here are 3 T cell receptor beta chains from one sample, sequenced in a study of spatial heterogeneity in lung cancer. Findings and caveats of the study: Counts that tracked tumor mutation counts were those of expanded intratumoral alpha and beta TCRs.

No antigen is known for these receptors. Stated time point: sample taken at primary tumor resection. MiXCR was run by TCRdb on the 5' RACE reads, yielding one entry per CDR3 protein. The data contain 2,000 to 3,000 distinct CDR3 sequences, 1.4% of them singletons. The starting material was lung tumor tissue, obtained at surgery. The receptor source for this set is a male donor with early-stage non-small cell lung cancer.

This clonotype is medium-sized by share. The chain employs TRBV20-1 and TRBJ1-5; 9 bases align to TRBD1. V trimming: 6 bases; J trimming: 6 bases; junction bases outside the gene matches: 12. Per the germline V gene, CDR1 is DFQATT and CDR2 is SNEGSKA (reference sequence). The CDR3 has 15 residues. This chain's CDR3 is CSAFGTGLSGQPQHF. DNA of the CDR3: TGCAGTGCCTTCGGGACAGGGCTAAGCGGTCAGCCCCAGCATTTT.

Sample share makes this clonotype medium-sized. The chain uses TRBV20-1 and TRBJ2-1; D may be TRBD2 (6 bases). This CDR3 comprises 15 residues. The V and J ends lost 0 bases and 5 bases respectively, with 14 bases between them. Germline CDR1 is DFQATT and CDR2 is SNEGSKA (reference sequence). This CDR3 is CSARDSWRDNNEQFF. Written as DNA, the CDR3 is TGCAGTGCTAGAGACTCTTGGCGGGATAACAATGAGCAGTTCTTC.

This clonotype is deemed medium-sized. V usage is TRBV7-9 and J usage is TRBJ1-6, with D unclear. Per germline, CDR1 SEHNR and CDR2 FQNEAQ (reference sequence). The CDR3 extends over 14 amino acids. The V and J ends lost 3 bases and 14 bases respectively, with 17 bases between them. For the CDR3, the DNA is TGTGCCAGCAGCTTGGGGAGTGGCGGGCTGGCCCTCCACTTT. As protein: CASSLGSGGLALHF.